The present TCR beta chain was sequenced within a study of blood T cell repertoires in COVID-19. Study-level background: COVID-19 samples from acute and convalescent phases originated in the United States, Italy and Spain. The cDNA or gDNA used as material had been derived from T cells, B-cell-depleted T cells, or PBMCs.

V gave up 7 bases and J gave up 6 bases; unmatched junction bases: 8. The V gene's germline CDR1 is LNHNV and CDR2 YYDKDF (reference sequence). The CDR3 loop spans 15 amino acids. Original processing notes: Counts of nucleated cells, estimated from reference gene primer amplification, were obtained. The protocol was immunoSEQ multiplex PCR, while the TCRdb copy is restricted to in-frame clones and leaves out a portion. The DNA was the basis for D and trimming; V, J and clone size are from that table. The sample includes around 310,000 clones, around 90% of them seen just once. Patients at the Seattle site were enrolled during active infection and followed longitudinally.

This TCR was recovered from a woman aged 40 to 55 with COVID-19, enrolled during active disease. V usage is TRBV15 and J usage is TRBJ2-2; TRBD1 agrees at 10 bases. The sequenced material came from peripheral blood. CDR3 sequence: CATTQDRGRPGELFF. The DNA for the CDR3 is TGTGCCACCACCCAAGACAGGGGGCGCCCCGGGGAGCTGTTTTTT.